The next 18 T cell receptor beta chains were all read from a single sample in a study of CD8 T cells in ankylosing spondylitis. Using its own MiXCR run on the 5' RACE reads, TCRdb lists one record per CDR3 protein. There are 300,000 to 400,000 distinct CDR3 sequences in the sample; about 14% occur only once, and 1.1% lies in the top ten. Sample: blood, either unsorted or a sorted T cell fraction (not recorded which). These receptors were obtained from a male donor with ankylosing spondylitis or in good health (not recorded which).

The genes are TRBV5-1 and TRBJ1-1; 9 bases agree with TRBD1. The germline CDR1 and CDR2 sequences are SGHRS and YFSETQ. The CDR3 is made up of 15 amino acids. V gave up 7 bases and J gave up 0 bases; unmatched junction bases: 7. The CDR3 DNA reads as TGCGCCAGCCTACCTTGGACAGGGGTGAACACTGAAGCTTTCTTT. This encodes CASLPWTGVNTEAFF. The whole variable domain, filled in from reference TRBV5-1 and TRBJ1-1, reads KAGVTQTPRYLIKTRGQQVTLSCSPISGHRSVSWYQQTPGQGLQFLFEYFSETQRNKGNFPGRFSGRQFSNSRSEMNVSTLELGDSALYLCASLPWTGVNTEAFFGQGTRLTVV.

The chain employs TRBV5-1 and TRBJ2-1; tentatively, D is TRBD2 (6 bases). The CDR3 length is 15 residues. CDR1 SGHRS and CDR2 YFSETQ come from the germline V gene. Deletions cut 3 bases from V and 4 bases from J, with 14 bases between. Here the CDR3 reads CASSSEGLLYNEQFF. In nucleotides, the CDR3 is TGCGCCAGCAGCTCGGAGGGCCTCTTGTACAATGAGCAGTTCTTC.

This clonotype has more than one count but fewer than ten. The genes are TRBV30 and TRBJ2-1, with D perhaps given as TRBD1 or TRBD2 (5 bases each). This CDR3 is 16 amino acids long. The V and J ends lost 3 bases and 7 bases respectively, with 22 bases between them. CDR1 and CDR2 from the germline V gene are GTSNPN and SVGIG (reference sequence). The CDR3 is CAWRGTSGPRLNEQFF. CDR3 bases: TGTGCCTGGAGAGGAACGTCGGGGCCTAGATTGAATGAGCAGTTCTTC.

This clonotype was detected many times. The chain carries TRBV20-1 and TRBJ2-7; no reliable D call. V was clipped by 2 bases and J by 0 bases, with 5 bases between them. The CDR3 is 12 amino acids. In germline, CDR1 is DFQATT, CDR2 SNEGSKA (reference sequence). The CDR3 DNA is TGCAGTGCTAGACTAGACTCCTACGAGCAGTACTTC. Encoded protein: CSARLDSYEQYF.

This clonotype showed up many times. This chain joins TRBV4-1 and TRBJ1-1; D unresolved. This CDR3 has 15 amino acids. Germline V CDR1 and CDR2: MGHRA, YSYEKL. The ends were cut back, 1 base at V and 3 bases at J, with 12 bases in the middle. CDR3 nucleotides: TGCGCCAGCAGCCAAGGGGATGGAGGGCACACTGAAGCTTTCTTT. This codes for CASSQGDGGHTEAFF.

This clonotype was counted once. V usage is TRBV12-3 or TRBV12-4 and J usage is TRBJ2-1; 9 nucleotides match TRBD2. V was clipped by 4 bases and J by 6 bases; unmatched bases: 7. The CDR3 runs 15 residues. The CDR3 DNA sequence: TGTGCCAGCAGTTATGGCGGGAGGGCCGGCAATGAGCAGTTCTTC. As protein: CASSYGGRAGNEQFF.

The V gene is TRBV10-3, the J gene TRBJ2-1, with 13 bases fitting TRBD2. J lost 8 bases, V lost 6 bases, and 7 bases had no gene match. The CDR3 is 15 amino acids. Germline lookup yields CDR1 ENHRY and CDR2 SYGVKD. CDR3 nucleotide sequence: TGTGCCATCAGCCCGGGACTAGCGGGATCACATGAGCAGTTCTTC. Its protein product is CAISPGLAGSHEQFF.

This clonotype occurred a few times. V is TRBV25-1 and J is TRBJ2-3; possible D gene TRBD2, 5 bases. The CDR3 runs 13 residues. V lost 6 bases to trimming and J lost 4 bases, with 11 bases between them. The germline V gene has CDR1 MGHDK and CDR2 SYGVNS. DNA of the CDR3: TGTGCCAGCAGCTGGGAGTATGCAGATACGCAGTATTTT. Amino acids: CASSWEYADTQYF.

In this sample, this clonotype turned up a few times. V gene TRBV18 combines with J gene TRBJ2-1; D is ambiguous. Germline assignment: CDR1 KGHSH and CDR2 LQKENI. This CDR3 has 14 amino acids. V shed 1 base and J shed 6 bases, with 10 bases lying between them. The CDR3 loop is CASSPRSRTNEQFF. CDR3 bases: TGTGCCAGCTCACCACGGAGCAGAACCAATGAGCAGTTCTTC.

This clonotype was observed a handful of times. CDR3 bases: TGCAGTGCCCTCGGACTAGTCAAAGAGACCCAGTACTTC. It specifies CSALGLVKETQYF. J is TRBJ2-5 and V is TRBV20-1; 7 nucleotides match TRBD2. Looked up from germline, CDR1 is DFQATT and CDR2 is SNEGSKA (reference sequence). With 6 bases clipped from V and 3 bases from J, the junction kept 7 bases outside the gene matches. This CDR3 spans 13 amino acids.

This clonotype was detected ten times or more. This rearrangement joins TRBV7-9 to TRBJ1-2, with D perhaps matching TRBD1 (5 bases). The CDR3 extends over 13 amino acids. Germline V gene lookup returns CDR1 SEHNR and CDR2 FQNEAQ (reference sequence). V was pared by 4 bases and J by 8 bases, with 14 bases between. The CDR3 bases are TGTGCCAGCAGCTCCGGGACTGAAGGAGGCTACACCTTC. Its translation is CASSSGTEGGYTF.

This clonotype came up a few times. The chain uses TRBV29-1 and TRBJ1-2; unclear D gene. The CDR3 is 12 residues long. Trimming stripped 5 bases from V and 1 base from J, with 8 bases between. Germline loops: CDR1 SQVTM, CDR2 ANQGSEA. The CDR3 sequence: CSVIPLNYGYTF. In DNA, the CDR3 is TGCAGCGTTATACCCCTTAACTATGGCTACACCTTC.

This clonotype was recorded a few times. V is TRBV4-2 and J is TRBJ2-1; 12 bases line up with TRBD2. CDR3 length: 17 amino acids. In germline, CDR1 is LGHNA, CDR2 YNFKEQ. V trimming: 3 bases; J trimming: 2 bases; junction bases outside the gene matches: 5. CDR3 nucleotides: TGTGCCAGCAGCCACGAGCTAGCGGGAGGGACCTACAATGAGCAGTTCTTC. Translating gives CASSHELAGGTYNEQFF.

This clonotype was seen a few times. This sequence joins TRBV12-3 or TRBV12-4 and TRBJ2-6, with no clear D. The CDR3 is 14 amino acids. The V and J ends lost 6 bases and 0 bases respectively, with 6 bases between them. CDR3 sequence: CASRENSGANVLTF. CDR3 coding DNA: TGTGCCAGCAGGGAAAACTCTGGGGCCAACGTCCTGACTTTC.

The chain carries TRBV20-1 and TRBJ2-7; 7 nucleotides agree with TRBD2. Germline V CDR1 and CDR2: DFQATT, SNEGSKA (reference sequence). This CDR3 has 14 amino acids. Trimming cost V 6 bases and J 4 bases; bases outside gene matches: 12. CDR3 protein: CSAASTSEAYEQYF. DNA for the CDR3: TGCAGTGCCGCGTCAACTAGCGAAGCTTACGAGCAGTACTTC.

The chain recombines TRBV25-1 with TRBJ2-7; D remains unclear. The germline V and J ends were trimmed by 8 bases and 0 bases, with 17 bases remaining between them. CDR1 and CDR2 (germline): MGHDK, SYGVNS. The CDR3 has 15 residues. The CDR3 loop reads CASVMAGSFSYEQYF. CDR3 nucleotides: TGTGCCAGCGTGATGGCAGGTTCTTTCTCCTACGAGCAGTACTTC.

The table lists this clonotype with a few counts. The chain joins TRBV5-1 to TRBJ1-6; no definite D call. The germline V and J ends were trimmed by 0 bases and 9 bases, with 13 bases remaining between them. The germline V gene encodes CDR1 SGHRS and CDR2 YFSETQ. The CDR3 runs 15 residues. The CDR3 DNA is TGCGCCAGCAGCTTGGATCCAGGAAAGACTTCACCCCTCCACTTT. This encodes CASSLDPGKTSPLHF.

This clonotype was found a few times. The chain carries TRBV7-9 and TRBJ2-7; D is ambiguous. Between the trimmed V and J ends, which lost 2 bases and 4 bases, there was a span of 9 bases. The CDR3 covers 13 residues. CDR1 and CDR2 from the germline V gene are SEHNR and FQNEAQ (reference sequence). CDR3 bases: TGTGCCAGCAGCTTACACCAACTTTACGAGCAGTACTTC. Amino acid sequence: CASSLHQLYEQYF.